The rows below give T cell receptor beta chains drawn from one sample of a study of blood T cell repertoires in COVID-19. Generated by immunoSEQ multiplex PCR, the TCRdb table keeps only in-frame clones and is missing some. The sample yields 380,000 or so clones, 89% seen once. The sample consisted of peripheral blood. The receptors shown here come from a man aged 35 to 55 with acute or convalescent COVID-19. The CDR3 runs from the conserved cysteine through the conserved F or W. Fields, in order: V gene, clone size, D gene, J gene, CDR3 protein, CDR3 DNA. D genes are given only for firm matches. Not every row has a clone size; where given, it reads once, few, many or a size class.

TRBV5-1	-	-	TRBJ1-2	CASSLDRDGYTF	TGCGCCAGCAGCTTGGACAGGGATGGCTACACCTTC
TRBV7-3	once	TRBD2	TRBJ2-1	CASSLSALAAYNEQFF	TGTGCCAGCAGCTTAAGTGCACTAGCGGCCTACAATGAGCAGTTCTTC
TRBV12-3/TRBV12-4	-	-	TRBJ2-1	CASSLTGREQFF	TGTGCCAGCAGTCTAACAGGGCGCGAGCAGTTCTTC
TRBV5-1	-	-	TRBJ1-1	CASSLVGGNTEAFF	TGCGCCAGCAGCTTGGTAGGCGGAAACACTGAAGCTTTCTTT
TRBV28	-	-	TRBJ1-1	CANRMLQGPLVSNTEAFF	TGTGCCAACCGCATGTTACAGGGACCACTAGTTTCGAACACTGAAGCTTTCTTT
TRBV7-3	few	-	TRBJ1-1	CASSLEVFGEAFF	TGTGCCAGCAGCTTAGAGGTTTTTGGTGAAGCTTTCTTT
TRBV21-1	-	-	TRBJ2-2	CASSSTGRDYTNTGELFF	TGTGCCAGCAGCTCGACCGGTCGGGACTATACGAACACCGGGGAGCTGTTTTTT
TRBV29-1	few	-	TRBJ1-2	CSVEGRMNYGYTF	TGCAGCGTTGAGGGGAGGATGAACTATGGCTACACCTTC
TRBV6-2/TRBV6-3	-	TRBD1	TRBJ1-6	CASSRGTGDGSPLHF	TGTGCCAGCAGCCGAGGGACAGGGGACGGCTCACCCCTCCACTTT
TRBV9	-	TRBD1	TRBJ2-5	CASSAGTGGGWETQYF	TGTGCCAGCAGCGCAGGGACAGGGGGAGGTTGGGAGACCCAGTACTTC
TRBV5-1	once	TRBD1	TRBJ1-1	CASSERQGWTEAFF	TGCGCCAGCAGCGAGCGACAGGGGTGGACTGAAGCTTTCTTT
TRBV5-1	-	-	TRBJ1-2	CASSLEGRTNYGYTF	TGCGCCAGCAGCTTGGAAGGACGGACAAACTATGGCTACACCTTC
TRBV4-1	-	-	TRBJ1-5	CASSLGQPNQPQHF	TGCGCCAGCAGCCTAGGACAGCCGAATCAGCCCCAGCATTTT
TRBV5-1	-	-	TRBJ2-1	CASSLGQSNYNEQFF	TGCGCCAGCAGCTTGGGACAGAGTAATTACAATGAGCAGTTCTTC
TRBV12-3/TRBV12-4	-	-	TRBJ2-7	CASTPTSPGEQYF	TGTGCCAGCACTCCCACTTCCCCGGGGGAGCAGTACTTC
TRBV19	-	-	TRBJ1-5	CASSILQTDPSQHF	TGTGCCAGTAGTATCCTCCAGACAGATCCGTCCCAGCATTTT
TRBV6-6	-	TRBD1	TRBJ1-1	CASDEQGYTEAFF	TGTGCCAGCGACGAACAGGGGTACACTGAAGCTTTCTTT
TRBV5-4	-	-	TRBJ1-3	CASSLDGSSGNTIYF	TGTGCCAGCAGCTTGGACGGGAGCTCTGGAAACACCATATATTTT
TRBV24-1	-	TRBD2	TRBJ2-2	CATSAQGLAGNTGELFF	TGTGCCACCAGTGCCCAAGGACTAGCGGGGAACACCGGGGAGCTGTTTTTT
TRBV5-6	-	-	TRBJ2-5	CASSLRGAFGQTQYF	TGTGCCAGCAGCTTGCGGGGGGCGTTTGGGCAGACCCAGTACTTC
TRBV29-1	-	TRBD2	TRBJ2-5	CSVDWTSGGARETQYF	TGCAGCGTTGATTGGACTAGCGGGGGGGCCCGTGAGACCCAGTACTTC
TRBV11-3	-	TRBD1	TRBJ2-1	CASSLGPDRGKFF	TGTGCCAGCAGCTTAGGTCCCGACAGGGGGAAGTTCTTC
TRBV30	-	-	TRBJ1-1	CAWSPGLYTEAFF	TGTGCCTGGAGTCCAGGACTGTACACTGAAGCTTTCTTT
TRBV5-5	-	-	TRBJ2-5	CASSSLTGLGETQYF	TGTGCCAGCAGCTCCCTCACAGGGTTGGGCGAGACCCAGTACTTC
TRBV29-1	-	TRBD1	TRBJ2-1	CSVKTGALGNEQFF	TGCAGCGTAAAAACAGGGGCCCTCGGCAATGAGCAGTTCTTC
TRBV1	many	-	TRBJ1-2	CTSSQAPGQGDYGYTF	TGCACCAGCAGCCAAGCTCCGGGACAGGGGGACTATGGCTACACCTTC
TRBV7-8	-	TRBD2	TRBJ2-1	CASSLASGGSEQFF	TGTGCCAGCAGCTTAGCTTCGGGCGGGAGTGAGCAGTTCTTC
TRBV9	-	TRBD1	TRBJ1-1	CASSVEGTGYTEAFF	TGTGCCAGCAGCGTAGAAGGGACAGGGTACACTGAAGCTTTCTTT
TRBV27	-	-	TRBJ2-7	CASSLMAGWYEQYF	TGTGCCAGCAGTTTAATGGCGGGTTGGTACGAGCAGTACTTC
TRBV3-1/TRBV3-2	-	-	TRBJ1-2	CASSLRGTYGYTF	TGTGCCAGCAGCCTGCGGGGAACCTATGGCTACACCTTC
TRBV27	-	TRBD1	TRBJ1-4	CASSPYSLGTGRRFANEKLFF	TGTGCCAGCAGTCCTTACTCGCTCGGGACAGGGAGAAGATTCGCTAATGAAAAACTGTTTTTT
TRBV5-1	-	-	TRBJ1-6	CASKPSFGDGSLHF	TGCGCCAGCAAACCCTCTTTCGGGGATGGGTCCCTCCACTTT
TRBV7-8	-	-	TRBJ1-5	CASSYLTGNGQPQHF	TGTGCCAGCAGCTATCTGACGGGGAATGGACAGCCCCAGCATTTT
TRBV5-1	-	-	TRBJ1-2	CASSPGVGVNYGYTF	TGCGCCAGCAGCCCAGGGGTAGGGGTCAACTATGGCTACACCTTC
TRBV19	-	TRBD1	TRBJ1-2	CASSTASGTAVNSGYTF	TGTGCCAGTAGTACGGCCTCCGGGACAGCAGTTAACTCTGGCTACACCTTC